These 20 T cell receptor beta chains originate from one sample sequenced in a study of control samples from healthy donors and cancer patients. Assay used: immunoSEQ multiplex PCR; TCRdb lists only in-frame clones, some missing. Of 80,000 to 100,000 clones listed, approximately 81% are singletons. Sequences were obtained from blood. These receptors all come from a woman aged 30 to 39 in good health.

The J gene is TRBJ1-1, the V gene TRBV18, with D tentatively TRBD1 (5 bases). Germline assignment: CDR1 KGHSH and CDR2 LQKENI. The CDR3 has 13 amino acids. V was clipped by 5 bases and J by 3 bases, with 10 bases between them. CDR3: CASSEGWDTEAFF. CDR3 DNA: TGTGCCAGCTCAGAGGGGTGGGACACTGAAGCTTTCTTT.

The chain couples TRBV5-4 to TRBJ2-5, with D maybe TRBD2 (6 bases). The CDR3 is 16 amino acids. Per germline, CDR1 SGHNT and CDR2 YYREEE (reference sequence). Trimming left V 0 bases short and J 3 bases short, with 15 bases between. CDR3 in DNA: TGTGCCAGCAGCTTGGCCGTCTTGGGGGGAAAAGAGACCCAGTACTTC. This sequence encodes CASSLAVLGGKETQYF.

The chain carries TRBV7-2 and TRBJ1-1; D unresolved. The CDR3 covers 13 residues. Germline V CDR1 and CDR2: SGHTA, FQGNSA. The V end was cut by 1 base, the J end by 4 bases, with 7 bases between. The CDR3 nucleotides are TGTGCCAGCAGCTTAGGAGGTATCACTGAAGCTTTCTTT. This codes for CASSLGGITEAFF.

The CDR3 DNA is TGTGCCAGCAGCTTAATCGGCGGTACAGATACGCAGTATTTT. Residues: CASSLIGGTDTQYF. This sequence joins TRBV5-5 and TRBJ2-3; D gene unclear. V dropped 2 bases and J dropped 3 bases, with 10 bases sitting between them. The CDR3 is 14 residues long. Germline assignment: CDR1 SGHKS and CDR2 YYEKEE (reference sequence).

This chain uses TRBV5-1 with TRBJ1-2; D gene uncertain. The CDR3 covers 12 residues. Trimming stripped 0 bases from V and 7 bases from J, with 7 bases between. CDR1 and CDR2 (germline): SGHRS, YFSETQ. The chain's CDR3 is CASSLGGVGYTF. The DNA for the CDR3 is TGCGCCAGCAGCTTGGGTGGGGTTGGCTACACCTTC.

The chain employs TRBV7-8 and TRBJ1-5, with D uncertain. V shed 1 base and J shed 2 bases, with 9 bases lying between them. Germline V gene lookup returns CDR1 SGHVS and CDR2 FQNEAQ. This CDR3 has 15 residues. The CDR3 region is CASSLEVWGNQPQHF. For the CDR3, the DNA is TGTGCCAGCAGCTTAGAGGTTTGGGGCAATCAGCCCCAGCATTTT.

This clone was picked up a small number of times. V and J are TRBV11-2 and TRBJ1-1, with D uncertain. V gave up 2 bases and J gave up 1 base, with 5 bases separating them. The germline V gene encodes CDR1 SGHAT and CDR2 FQNNGV. The CDR3 consists of 13 residues. The CDR3 sequence is CASSLKRNTEAFF. The CDR3 region has the DNA TGTGCCAGCAGCTTAAAGCGGAACACTGAAGCTTTCTTT.

The V gene is TRBV2, the J gene TRBJ2-7, with TRBD2 matching over 10 bases. CDR1 is SNHLY, CDR2 FYNNEI, per germline. The CDR3 extends over 15 amino acids. Trimming cost V 3 bases and J 4 bases; bases outside gene matches: 6. The CDR3 sequence: CASSDGAGGKYEQYF. The DNA of the CDR3 is TGTGCCAGCAGTGATGGAGCGGGGGGGAAATACGAGCAGTACTTC.

V usage is TRBV18 and J usage is TRBJ2-2; 10 bases fit TRBD2. Germline assignment: CDR1 KGHSH and CDR2 LQKENI. J was trimmed by 3 bases and V by 3 bases; bases with no gene match: 4. The CDR3 consists of 16 residues. CDR3 amino acids: CASSPSGGLDTGELFF. The CDR3 nucleotides are TGTGCCAGCTCACCTAGCGGGGGGCTCGACACCGGGGAGCTGTTTTTT. Complete variable domain (other parts from reference TRBV18 and TRBJ2-2): NAGVMQNPRHLVRRRGQEARLRCSPMKGHSHVYWYRQLPEEGLKFMVYLQKENIIDESGMPKERFSAEFPKEGPSILRIQQVVRGDSAAYFCASSPSGGLDTGELFFGEGSRLTVL.

This clone was observed a single time. The J gene is TRBJ1-2, the V gene TRBV24-1, with D maybe TRBD1 (6 bases). Looked up from germline, CDR1 is KGHDR and CDR2 is SFDVKD. This CDR3 comprises 16 residues. V was pared by 5 bases and J by 6 bases, with 21 bases between. The chain's CDR3 is CATSGPLDSGGDGYTF. The DNA of the CDR3 is TGTGCCACCAGTGGCCCCTTGGACAGTGGAGGAGATGGCTACACCTTC.

CDR3 protein: CASKRDTLNTEAFF. CDR3 bases: TGTGCCAGCAAAAGAGACACCCTCAACACTGAAGCTTTCTTT. The chain employs TRBV25-1 and TRBJ1-1; D is ambiguous. This CDR3 has 14 amino acids. V lost 7 bases and J lost 2, with 14 bases in between. CDR1 and CDR2 from the germline V gene are MGHDK and SYGVNS.

In its sample, this clone was seen once. The rearrangement joins TRBV19 to TRBJ2-2, with 8 positions matching TRBD1. CDR3 size: 14 residues. With 4 bases clipped from V and 4 bases from J, the junction kept 2 bases outside the gene matches. Germline assignment: CDR1 LNHDA and CDR2 SQIVND (reference sequence). The CDR3 coding sequence is TGTGCCAGTAGTAACAGGGGGATCACCGGGGAGCTGTTTTTT. This translates into CASSNRGITGELFF. Drawing the rest from reference TRBV19 and TRBJ2-2, the complete variable domain is DGGITQSPKYLFRKEGQNVTLSCEQNLNHDAMYWYRQDPGQGLRLIYYSQIVNDFQKGDIAEGYSVSREKKESFPLTVTSAQKNPTAFYLCASSNRGITGELFFGEGSRLTVL.

This clone was counted a few times. The CDR3 nucleotides are TGTGCCAGCAGCTGGGACAGGGACTATGGCTACACCTTC. Protein product: CASSWDRDYGYTF. This chain links TRBV5-8 with TRBJ1-2, with TRBD1 matching 9 bases. Germline V gene lookup returns CDR1 SGHTS and CDR2 YDEGEE. The CDR3 contains 13 residues. Trimming cost V 3 bases and J 3 bases; bases outside gene matches: 0.

This chain connects TRBV7-2 to TRBJ1-3; D unresolved. Germline CDR1 and CDR2: SGHTA and FQGNSA. The CDR3 sequence is 16 residues long. V was pared by 0 bases and J by 0 bases, with 9 bases between. CDR3: CASSLAGVGSGNTIYF. The CDR3 bases are TGTGCCAGCAGCTTAGCTGGGGTCGGCTCTGGAAACACCATATATTTT.

V is TRBV10-3 and J is TRBJ2-1, with 10 bases matching TRBD2. The CDR3 runs to 12 residues. Trimming took 3 bases from V and 13 from J; bases not matched to a gene: 3. From germline, CDR1 is ENHRY and CDR2 SYGVKD. This CDR3 reads CAISDLAGVQFF. The CDR3 nucleotides are TGTGCCATCAGTGACCTAGCGGGGGTACAGTTCTTC.

This chain connects TRBV7-3 to TRBJ2-1, with 9 bases lining up with TRBD2. In germline, CDR1 is SGHTA, CDR2 FQGTGA. Trimming at V came to 1 base and at J to 7 bases, leaving 5 bases not matched to a gene. This CDR3 has 15 residues. The chain's CDR3 is CASSLSGGAFNEQFF. Here the CDR3 DNA reads TGTGCCAGCAGCTTAAGCGGGGGGGCATTTAATGAGCAGTTCTTC.

The V call is TRBV15, the J call TRBJ2-3; D is perhaps TRBD2 (6 bases). Germline V CDR1 and CDR2: LNHNV, YYDKDF (reference sequence). The CDR3 runs to 15 residues. V was trimmed by 0 bases and J by 6 bases, leaving 13 bases between them. CDR3 sequence (DNA): TGTGCCACCAGCAGAGAAGCGGGTACTGTTGATACGCAGTATTTT. Amino acid sequence: CATSREAGTVDTQYF.

This sequence joins TRBV5-6 and TRBJ1-6; 7 nucleotides align to TRBD1. The trim removed 0 bases at V and 7 bases at J, leaving 13 bases unmatched. The germline V gene has CDR1 SGHDT and CDR2 YYEEEE. The CDR3 runs to 18 residues. The CDR3 sequence is CASSLALGRGSRNSPLHF. The CDR3 DNA sequence: TGTGCCAGCAGCTTGGCTCTTGGCAGGGGGTCGCGAAATTCACCCCTCCACTTT.

The chain has TRBV30 and TRBJ1-5; 7 bases agree with TRBD1. Looked up from germline, CDR1 is GTSNPN and CDR2 is SVGIG (reference sequence). This CDR3 comprises 17 residues. V lost 0 bases and J lost 3; bases outside the gene matches: 11. The CDR3 region is CAWSVPRVGGINQPQHF. CDR3 nucleotides: TGTGCCTGGAGTGTACCCAGGGTAGGGGGCATCAATCAGCCCCAGCATTTT.

This clone appeared a single time. This chain connects TRBV6-5 to TRBJ1-3, with 8 bases aligning to TRBD1. Germline trimming cut 6 bases from V and 4 bases from J; bases unmatched to any gene: 5. Looked up from germline, CDR1 is MNHEY and CDR2 is SVGAGI. This CDR3 has 14 residues. For the CDR3, the DNA is TGTGCCAGCAGCCGGACAGGGACAGGAAACACCATATATTTT. This encodes CASSRTGTGNTIYF.